The 19 T cell receptor beta chains below were found in one sample sequenced in a study of T cell responses to AZD1222 COVID-19 vaccine. The repertoire was sequenced with immunoSEQ multiplex PCR; TCRdb's copy has only in-frame clones and lacks some. The sample yields tens of thousands of clones, around nine tenths seen once. The source was peripheral blood, collected 28 days after the second AZD1222 dose. Receptors were obtained from an adult who received the AZD1222 COVID-19 vaccine.

This clone was counted once. The genes are TRBV10-3 and TRBJ2-1; 8 positions agree with TRBD2. The CDR3 has 15 residues. Germline trimming cut 5 bases from V and 4 bases from J; bases unmatched to any gene: 7. The germline gives CDR1 ENHRY, CDR2 SYGVKD. In DNA, the CDR3 is TGTGCCATCAGTTCACCGGGACTAGGATACAATGAGCAGTTCTTC. Translated: CAISSPGLGYNEQFF.

This chain links TRBV28 with TRBJ2-3; the D gene could be TRBD1 or TRBD2 (5 bases each). Per germline, CDR1 MDHEN and CDR2 SYDVKM. V shed 6 bases and J shed 4 bases, with 20 bases lying between them. The CDR3 runs 16 residues. CDR3 coding DNA: TGTGCCAGCAGCATGTCAACGGGACCCGCGCCAGATACGCAGTATTTT. Its translation is CASSMSTGPAPDTQYF.

The chain couples TRBV15 to TRBJ1-6; D gene ambiguous. Germline V lookup: CDR1 LNHNV, CDR2 YYDKDF (reference sequence). This CDR3 has 14 residues. The V and J ends lost 0 bases and 14 bases respectively, with 14 bases between them. The CDR3 DNA sequence: TGTGCCACCAGCAGAGATCAGACCCAAGGAGCCCTCCACTTT. This encodes CATSRDQTQGALHF.

This clone was seen a few times. The chain is built from TRBV2 and TRBJ1-3, with D possibly matching TRBD1 (5 bases). CDR3 length: 15 amino acids. The germline V gene has CDR1 SNHLY and CDR2 FYNNEI. V gave up 2 bases and J gave up 4 bases, with 12 bases separating them. The DNA of the CDR3 is TGTGCCAGCAGTGAAATCGGGTCAGGGGGAAACACCATATATTTT. This encodes CASSEIGSGGNTIYF.

Only a few counts were recorded for this clone. V gene TRBV7-8 combines with J gene TRBJ1-2, with TRBD1 matching over 8 bases. Trimming removed 3 bases from V and 4 bases from J; junction bases left unmatched: 4. Germline V gives CDR1 SGHVS, CDR2 FQNEAQ. The CDR3 has 14 residues. Written as DNA, the CDR3 is TGTGCCAGCAGCTTGCAGGGGGCTGGCTATGGCTACACCTTC. It is translated as CASSLQGAGYGYTF.

The chain joins TRBV24-1 to TRBJ1-5; D possibly corresponds to TRBD1 (6 bases). With 4 bases removed from V and 5 bases from J, the gap between germline ends came to 11 bases. In germline, CDR1 is KGHDR, CDR2 SFDVKD. The CDR3 contains 14 residues. The CDR3 bases are TGTGCCACCAGTGAGAAGGGGGTAGATCAGCCCCAGCATTTT. Encoded protein: CATSEKGVDQPQHF.

This chain joins TRBV5-4 and TRBJ1-2; the match to TRBD1 covers 8 bases. Trimming cost V 4 bases and J 6 bases; bases outside gene matches: 5. Germline V lookup: CDR1 SGHNT, CDR2 YYREEE (reference sequence). This CDR3 is built from 13 residues. The CDR3 nucleotides read TGTGCCAGCAGCGTCCCGACAGGGGATGGCTACACCTTC. Its translation: CASSVPTGDGYTF. The variable domain in full, completed from reference TRBV5-4 and TRBJ1-2, reads ETGVTQSPTHLIKTRGQQVTLRCSSQSGHNTVSWYQQALGQGPQFIFQYYREEENGRGNFPPRFSGLQFPNYSSELNVNALELDDSALYLCASSVPTGDGYTFGSGTRLTVV.

The chain uses TRBV7-2 and TRBJ2-3, with 7 nucleotides matching TRBD2. Unmatched junction bases numbered 14, after V lost 5 bases and J lost 0 bases. This CDR3 contains 18 residues. CDR1 is SGHTA and CDR2 is FQGNSA in the germline V gene. The CDR3, as DNA: TGTGCCAGCAGCGCCGGTCAGGGAGGGCGGGTTAGCACAGATACGCAGTATTTT. Its translation: CASSAGQGGRVSTDTQYF.

This rearrangement joins TRBV7-2 to TRBJ1-3, with 7 nucleotides matching TRBD1. CDR1 SGHTA and CDR2 FQGNSA come from the germline V gene. V was pared by 3 bases and J by 0 bases, with 2 bases of the junction left unmatched. The CDR3 has 15 residues. The CDR3 DNA reads as TGTGCCAGCAGCTTGGCAGGGGGCTCTGGAAACACCATATATTTT. It is translated as CASSLAGGSGNTIYF.

The chain carries TRBV3-1 (or the pseudogene TRBV3-2) and TRBJ2-1, with 12 bases matching TRBD2. The germline V gene has CDR1 LGHDT and CDR2 YNNKEL (reference sequence). V lost 0 bases and J lost 7; bases outside the gene matches: 7. The CDR3 has 17 residues. The chain's CDR3 is CASSQDTRLAGVNEQFF. CDR3 in DNA: TGTGCCAGCAGCCAAGATACTCGACTAGCGGGAGTTAATGAGCAGTTCTTC.

The V call is TRBV5-1, the J call TRBJ1-3; D is perhaps TRBD1 (6 bases). Germline V gene sequence: CDR1 SGHRS, CDR2 YFSETQ. This CDR3 is built from 15 residues. Trimming removed 1 base at V and 3 bases at J, with 11 bases between. The CDR3 DNA follows: TGCGCCAGCAGCTTGCGACAGGACGGTGGAAACACCATATATTTT. Translating it yields CASSLRQDGGNTIYF.

DNA of the CDR3: TGTGCCACCAGCAGGGACGGCACAGATACGCAGTATTTT. Amino acids: CATSRDGTDTQYF. The chain links TRBV24-1 to TRBJ2-3, with D perhaps TRBD1 or TRBD2 (5 bases each). Germline CDR1 and CDR2: KGHDR and SFDVKD. The CDR3 runs to 13 residues. V lost 7 bases and J 1 base, leaving 8 bases between the germline ends.

The CDR3 region has the DNA TGTGCCAGCAGTTTAGCCGGGAGTTATAGCAATCAGCCCCAGCATTTT. Translation gives CASSLAGSYSNQPQHF. V and J are TRBV28 and TRBJ1-5; D ambiguous. V was cut by 2 bases and J by 0 bases, with 11 bases left in between. The CDR3 is 16 residues long. Germline assignment: CDR1 MDHEN and CDR2 SYDVKM.

The chain uses TRBV7-6 and TRBJ2-5; D unclear. This CDR3 is 15 amino acids long. Between the trimmed V and J ends, which lost 2 bases and 4 bases, there was a span of 14 bases. CDR1 and CDR2 (germline): SGHVS, FNYEAQ. In DNA form, the CDR3 reads TGTGCCAGCAGCTTATCTTTGTCTAGTGGAGAGACCCAGTACTTC. Translation gives CASSLSLSSGETQYF. The full variable domain, completed using reference TRBV7-6 and TRBJ2-5, is GAGVSQSPRYKVTKRGQDVALRCDPISGHVSLYWYRQALGQGPEFLTYFNYEAQQDKSGLPNDRFSAERPEGSISTLTIQRTEQRDSAMYRCASSLSLSSGETQYFGPGTRLLVL.

J is TRBJ1-5 and V is TRBV11-2; D unclear. Germline V gene sequence: CDR1 SGHAT, CDR2 FQNNGV. Between the trimmed V and J ends, which lost 0 bases and 0 bases, there was a span of 6 bases. The CDR3 sequence is 15 residues long. The chain's CDR3 is CASSLEEISNQPQHF. The CDR3, as DNA: TGTGCCAGCAGCTTAGAGGAGATTAGCAATCAGCCCCAGCATTTT.

This chain connects TRBV3-1 (or the pseudogene TRBV3-2) to TRBJ2-5; D ambiguous. V was clipped by 4 bases and J by 5 bases, with 11 bases between them. Germline lookup yields CDR1 LGHDT and CDR2 YNNKEL (reference sequence). This CDR3 comprises 13 residues. CDR3: CASSLQLGETQYF. DNA for the CDR3: TGTGCCAGCAGCCTTCAACTGGGGGAGACCCAGTACTTC.

V and J are TRBV3-1 (or the pseudogene TRBV3-2) and TRBJ1-2; D gene unclear. The V end was cut by 3 bases, the J end by 0 bases, with 8 bases between. This CDR3 contains 14 residues. Germline CDR1 LGHDT, CDR2 YNNKEL (reference sequence). In nucleotides, the CDR3 is TGTGCCAGCAGCCAGGGGAGAGCTAACTATGGCTACACCTTC. Translating it yields CASSQGRANYGYTF.

J is TRBJ1-1 and V is TRBV19; D is possibly TRBD1 (5 bases). In germline, CDR1 is LNHDA, CDR2 SQIVND (reference sequence). The V end lost 1 base, the J end lost 1 base, and 13 bases lay between the germline ends. This CDR3 has 16 residues. The CDR3 DNA sequence: TGTGCCAGTAGTATAGGACGAGGGGCGCAGAACACTGAAGCTTTCTTT. This sequence encodes CASSIGRGAQNTEAFF.

This chain joins TRBV7-6 and TRBJ2-7; 7 bases match TRBD2. V was pared by 6 bases and J by 4 bases, with 12 bases of the junction left unmatched. There are 15 residues in the CDR3. Germline CDR1 reads SGHVS; CDR2 reads FNYEAQ. The DNA for the CDR3 is TGTGCCAGCAGGATCCCCGGGACTACTTCTTACGAGCAGTACTTC. It translates to CASRIPGTTSYEQYF.